This T cell receptor (beta chain) was identified in a study of T cell repertoires in cytomegalovirus infection. About the research overall: A matching HLA type, together with CMV infection, was signaled by public TCR beta signatures. Study results and limitations: The ex vivo response was dominated by HLA-C-restricted CMV-specific TCR beta clonotypes.

Each CDR3 protein gets one entry after TCRdb re-called the reads with MiXCR. The sample yields 40,000 to 60,000 distinct CDR3 sequences, over 20% seen once. V was clipped by 0 bases and J by 7 bases, with 18 bases between them. CDR1 is SNHLY and CDR2 is FYNNEI in the germline V gene. The CDR3 length is 16 residues. In its sample, this clonotype was seen a few times. The antigen is undetermined. The chain links TRBV2 to TRBJ1-1, with D tentatively TRBD1 (5 bases). The TCR sequence derives from a human donor in good health (CMV status not recorded). Some clones in this sample may be carry-over from other donors' samples. Sequenced here: CD8+ T cells from cultured PBMCs, sampled from culture after CMV antigen stimulation. CDR3 sequence reads: CASSEATAPGADEAFF. CDR3 bases: TGTGCCAGCAGTGAAGCTACCGCTCCCGGGGCAGATGAAGCTTTCTTT.